These T cell receptor beta chains were read from a single sample in a study of shared clonotypes between healthy human individuals. Only in-frame clones appear in the TCRdb table, and some are missing; sequencing was by immunoSEQ multiplex PCR. The sample lists about 2 million clones; roughly 94% were seen once. Specimen: naive CD8+ T cells sorted from blood. Receptor source: a young man in good health. Each CDR3 is given without its conserved first and last residue. Clone sizes are given selectively: once, few, many, or a class where the clone is expanded.

V	J	size	CDR3
TRBV15	TRBJ2-5	-	ATRTSSEGEGPETQY
TRBV4-2	TRBJ1-4	-	ASSPRGYEKLF
TRBV28	TRBJ1-5	-	ASSLRPGQGFNQPQH
TRBV30	TRBJ1-2	-	AWSVMDGDGYT
TRBV28	TRBJ2-7	-	ASSLAGGTGEQY
TRBV27	TRBJ2-1	-	ASSLSREGDYNEQF
TRBV30	TRBJ2-1	-	AWSGTSGVNEQF
TRBV7-6	TRBJ2-1	-	ASSLGGSWNEQF
TRBV7-9	TRBJ1-4	-	ASSPAVGGAAPNEKLF
TRBV5-6	TRBJ2-7	once	ASSLLTSGAYEQY
TRBV7-9	TRBJ1-3	-	ASSSQVFSGNTIY
TRBV27	TRBJ2-7	-	ASSLGTLYEQY
TRBV6-6	TRBJ2-1	-	ASRFHVAYEQF
TRBV11-2	TRBJ2-7	once	ASSSPDFPYEQY
TRBV5-6	TRBJ2-2	-	ASSLSPGSTAGELF
TRBV27	TRBJ2-3	-	ASSSGLALDTQY
TRBV29-1	TRBJ2-5	-	SVESTRGAETQY
TRBV7-9	TRBJ2-3	-	ASRWGSTDTQY
TRBV2	TRBJ2-5	-	ASSEDLAGGLRGAETQY
TRBV7-6	TRBJ2-1	-	ASSSLLAGGEQF
TRBV6-1	TRBJ1-2	-	ASSDGENYGYT
TRBV9	TRBJ2-7	once	ASSVGGEDSYEQY
TRBV29-1	TRBJ2-1	-	SVAGTGHPYNEQF
TRBV4-1	TRBJ2-1	once	ASSPSGAGGADYNEQF
TRBV6-5	TRBJ1-2	-	ASSYSKGQGVYGYT
TRBV5-1	TRBJ2-2	-	ASSLFGLASAGELF
TRBV29-1	TRBJ2-7	-	SAAEKRGEQY
TRBV30	TRBJ2-2	-	AWGGLDTGELF
TRBV18	TRBJ2-7	-	ASSGGPLSGRWPYEQY
TRBV10-1	TRBJ2-1	-	ASSKDRAYNEQF
TRBV7-9	TRBJ2-7	-	ASSSPSTSGGTYEQY
TRBV6-1	TRBJ2-7	-	ASSNRGMAYEQY
TRBV27	TRBJ2-3	-	ASCPGVPHYSTDTQY
TRBV29-1	TRBJ2-3	-	SGTRGASSTDTQY
TRBV5-1	TRBJ2-7	-	ASSVGQGSYEQY
TRBV5-1	TRBJ1-3	-	ASTRALSSGNTIY
TRBV29-1	TRBJ2-5	-	SVVWDSRQETQY
TRBV7-9	TRBJ2-7	-	ASSLAETGGGDEQY
TRBV13	TRBJ2-3	-	ASSQWTGTSTDTQY
TRBV11-2	TRBJ2-1	-	ASSLDVRADNEQF
TRBV27	TRBJ1-1	-	ASSTLHLGTEAF
TRBV7-9	TRBJ1-2	once	ASSSSGENYGYT
TRBV7-7	TRBJ2-7	-	ASSPGGVRVGEQY
TRBV29-1	TRBJ1-1	-	SVVEQNTEAF
TRBV7-8	TRBJ2-7	-	ASSLVQGDFSYEQY
TRBV9	TRBJ2-1	-	ASSVVAGGNYDQQF
TRBV9	TRBJ1-1	-	ASSGRSGTEAF
TRBV28	TRBJ1-1	-	ASSFYGGDEAF
TRBV27	TRBJ1-1	-	ASSLTYGGTGTEAF
TRBV19	TRBJ1-6	-	ASSTRQSSYNSPLH
TRBV2	TRBJ1-1	-	ASSGKTETRAF
TRBV15	TRBJ2-5	-	ATSRDDWEETQY